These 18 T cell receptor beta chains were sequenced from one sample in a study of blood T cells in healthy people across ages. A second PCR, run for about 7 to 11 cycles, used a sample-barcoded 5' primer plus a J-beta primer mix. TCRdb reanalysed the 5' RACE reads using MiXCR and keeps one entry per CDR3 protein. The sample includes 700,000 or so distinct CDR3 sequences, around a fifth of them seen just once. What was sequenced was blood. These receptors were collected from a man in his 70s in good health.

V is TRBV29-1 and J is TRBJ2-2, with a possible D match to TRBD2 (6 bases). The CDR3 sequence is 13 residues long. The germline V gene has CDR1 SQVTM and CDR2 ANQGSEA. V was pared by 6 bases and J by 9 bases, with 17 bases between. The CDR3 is CSVRGSGTWELFF. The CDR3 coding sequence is TGCAGCGTGCGGGGCTCGGGTACCTGGGAGCTGTTTTTT.

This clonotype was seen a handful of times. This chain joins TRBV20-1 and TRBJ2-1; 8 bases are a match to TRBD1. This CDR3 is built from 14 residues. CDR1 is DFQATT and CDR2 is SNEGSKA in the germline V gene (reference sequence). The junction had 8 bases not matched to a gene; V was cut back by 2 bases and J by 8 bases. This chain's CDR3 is CSARPGQATDEQFF. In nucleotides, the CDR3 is TGCAGTGCTAGACCGGGACAGGCCACGGATGAGCAGTTCTTC.

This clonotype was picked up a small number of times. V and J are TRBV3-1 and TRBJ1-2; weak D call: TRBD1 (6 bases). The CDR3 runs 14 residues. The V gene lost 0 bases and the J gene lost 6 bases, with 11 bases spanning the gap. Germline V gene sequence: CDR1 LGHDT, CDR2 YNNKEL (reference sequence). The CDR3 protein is CASSQELGGDGYTF. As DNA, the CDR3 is TGTGCCAGCAGCCAAGAACTAGGGGGTGATGGCTACACCTTC.

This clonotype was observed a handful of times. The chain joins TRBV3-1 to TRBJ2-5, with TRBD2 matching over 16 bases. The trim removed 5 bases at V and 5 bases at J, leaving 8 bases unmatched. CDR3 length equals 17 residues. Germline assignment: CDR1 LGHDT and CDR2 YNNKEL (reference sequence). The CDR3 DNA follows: TGTGCCAGCAGCTCCGGGACTAGCGGGGGGGCCATGGAGACCCAGTACTTC. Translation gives CASSSGTSGGAMETQYF.

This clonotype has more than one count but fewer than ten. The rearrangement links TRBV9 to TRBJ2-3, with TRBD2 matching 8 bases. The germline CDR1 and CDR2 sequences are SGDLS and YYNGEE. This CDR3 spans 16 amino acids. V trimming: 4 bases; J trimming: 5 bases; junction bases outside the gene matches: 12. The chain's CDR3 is CASSTEAGEPGDTQYF. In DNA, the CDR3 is TGTGCCAGCAGCACCGAAGCGGGGGAGCCAGGAGATACGCAGTATTTT.

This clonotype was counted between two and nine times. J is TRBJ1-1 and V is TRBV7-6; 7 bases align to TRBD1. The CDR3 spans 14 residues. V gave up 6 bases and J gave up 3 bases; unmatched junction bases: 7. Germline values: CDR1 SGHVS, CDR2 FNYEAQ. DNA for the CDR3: TGTGCCAGCAGTCTAGGGGGCTCGGACACTGAAGCTTTCTTT. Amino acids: CASSLGGSDTEAFF. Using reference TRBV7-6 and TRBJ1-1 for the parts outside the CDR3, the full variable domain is GAGVSQSPRYKVTKRGQDVALRCDPISGHVSLYWYRQALGQGPEFLTYFNYEAQQDKSGLPNDRFSAERPEGSISTLTIQRTEQRDSAMYRCASSLGGSDTEAFFGQGTRLTVV.

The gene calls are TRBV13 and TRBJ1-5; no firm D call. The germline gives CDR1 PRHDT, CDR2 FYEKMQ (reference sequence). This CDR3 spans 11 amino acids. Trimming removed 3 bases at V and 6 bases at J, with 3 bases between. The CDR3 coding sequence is TGTGCCAGCAGCTTCAGTCAGCCCCAGCATTTT. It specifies CASSFSQPQHF.

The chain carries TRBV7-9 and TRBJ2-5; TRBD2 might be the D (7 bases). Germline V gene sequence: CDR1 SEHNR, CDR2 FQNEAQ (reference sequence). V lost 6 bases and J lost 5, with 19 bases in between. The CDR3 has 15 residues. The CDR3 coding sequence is TGTGCCAGCAGAAACTCCCTGGGGGGGCGTGAGACCCAGTACTTC. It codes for CASRNSLGGRETQYF.

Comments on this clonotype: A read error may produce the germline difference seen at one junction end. The CDR3 DNA follows: TGTGCCAGCAGTTTTGGACGAGCGGGACCAGATCCGCAGTATTTT. It is translated as CASSFGRAGPDPQYF. This chain joins TRBV12-3 or TRBV12-4 and TRBJ2-3, with 7 bases aligning to TRBD2. The CDR3 length is 15 residues.

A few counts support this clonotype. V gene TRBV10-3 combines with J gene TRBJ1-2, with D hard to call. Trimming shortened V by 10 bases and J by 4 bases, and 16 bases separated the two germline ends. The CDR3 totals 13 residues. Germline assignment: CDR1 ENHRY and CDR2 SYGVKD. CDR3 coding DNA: TGTGCCACGAATTTTGTGGGTGGCTATGGCTACACCTTC. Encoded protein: CATNFVGGYGYTF.

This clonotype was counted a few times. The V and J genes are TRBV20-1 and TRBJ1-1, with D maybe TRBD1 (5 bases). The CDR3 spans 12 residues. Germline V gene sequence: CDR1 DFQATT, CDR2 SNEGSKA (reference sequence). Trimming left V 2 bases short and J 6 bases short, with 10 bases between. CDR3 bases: TGCAGTGCTAGACCGCAGACAGCTGAAGCTTTCTTT. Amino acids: CSARPQTAEAFF.

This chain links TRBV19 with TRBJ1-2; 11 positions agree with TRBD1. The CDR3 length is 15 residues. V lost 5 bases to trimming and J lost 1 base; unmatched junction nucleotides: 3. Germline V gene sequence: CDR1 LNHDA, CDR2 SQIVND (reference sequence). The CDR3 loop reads CASSGQGASNYGYTF. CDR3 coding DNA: TGTGCCAGTAGTGGACAGGGGGCGAGTAACTATGGCTACACCTTC.

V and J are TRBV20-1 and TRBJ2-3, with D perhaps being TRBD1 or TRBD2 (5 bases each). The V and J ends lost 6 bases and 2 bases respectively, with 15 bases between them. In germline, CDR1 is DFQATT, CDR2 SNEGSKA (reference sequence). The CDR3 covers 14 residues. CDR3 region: CSATKTAATDTQYF. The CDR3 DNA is TGCAGTGCCACCAAGACAGCGGCCACAGATACGCAGTATTTT.

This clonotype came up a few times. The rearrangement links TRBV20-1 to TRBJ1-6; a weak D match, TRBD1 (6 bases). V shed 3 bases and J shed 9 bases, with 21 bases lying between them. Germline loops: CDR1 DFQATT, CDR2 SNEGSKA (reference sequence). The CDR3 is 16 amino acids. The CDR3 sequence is CSARLTGGQQSSPLHF. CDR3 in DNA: TGCAGTGCTAGGTTGACGGGAGGACAGCAAAGTTCACCCCTCCACTTT.

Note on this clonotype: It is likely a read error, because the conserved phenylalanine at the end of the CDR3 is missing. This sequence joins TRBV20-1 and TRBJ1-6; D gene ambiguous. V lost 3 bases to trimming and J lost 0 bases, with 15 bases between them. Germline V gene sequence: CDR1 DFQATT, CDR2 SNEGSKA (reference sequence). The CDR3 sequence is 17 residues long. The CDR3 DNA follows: TGCAGTGCTAGTTCCGCCGGGGTGAGCTCCTATAATTCACCCCTCCACTCT. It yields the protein CSASSAGVSSYNSPLHS.

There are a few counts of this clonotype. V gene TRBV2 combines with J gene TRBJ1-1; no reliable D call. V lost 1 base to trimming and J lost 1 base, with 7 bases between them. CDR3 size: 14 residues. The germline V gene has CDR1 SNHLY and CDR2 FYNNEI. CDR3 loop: CASSEGRGNTEAFF. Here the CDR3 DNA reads TGTGCCAGCAGTGAAGGGCGGGGGAACACTGAAGCTTTCTTT.

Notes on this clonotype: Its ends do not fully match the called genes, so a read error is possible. CDR3 sequence reads: CASKPENTDTRYF. For the CDR3, the DNA is TGCGCCAGCAAACCAGAAAACACAGATACGCGGTATTTT. This chain joins TRBV5-1 and TRBJ2-3, with no clear D. CDR3 length: 13 amino acids. Germline V gene sequence: CDR1 SGHRS, CDR2 YFSETQ.

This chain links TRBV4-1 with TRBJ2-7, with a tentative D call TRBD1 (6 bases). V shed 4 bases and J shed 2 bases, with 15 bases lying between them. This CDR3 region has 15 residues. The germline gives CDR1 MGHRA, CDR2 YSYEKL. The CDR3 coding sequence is TGCGCCAGCAGCCTCTCCGGGACACCAGCCTACGAGCAGTACTTC. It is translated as CASSLSGTPAYEQYF.